This paragraph covers one TCR beta chain sequence. This record comes from a study of T cell responses to AZD1222 COVID-19 vaccine. Trimming left V 4 bases short and J 1 base short, with 12 bases between. The V gene's germline CDR1 is LGHDT and CDR2 YNNKEL (reference sequence). The CDR3 runs to 15 residues. The assay was immunoSEQ multiplex PCR, and TCRdb's table has in-frame clones only and misses some. The data show over 150,000 clones, around nine tenths seen once. The source material was peripheral blood, sampled on day 0 of AZD1222 vaccination. The source of this sequence is an adult in good health. V and J are TRBV3-1 (or the pseudogene TRBV3-2) and TRBJ2-3; TRBD2 might be the D (6 bases). For the CDR3, the DNA is TGTGCCAGCAGCCTCCGAAAGCGGGGCACAGATACGCAGTATTTT. Translation gives CASSLRKRGTDTQYF.